This TCR beta chain derives from a study of blood T cell repertoires in COVID-19. The protocol was immunoSEQ multiplex PCR, while the TCRdb copy is restricted to in-frame clones and leaves out a portion. The sample contains approximately 100,000 clones, roughly 84% of which appear only once. Trimming took off 4 bases at V and 7 bases at J, with 15 bases between the two ends. CDR1 SGHRS and CDR2 YFSETQ come from the germline V gene. The CDR3 length is 13 residues. This clone was counted once. This rearrangement joins TRBV5-1 to TRBJ2-7, with TRBD1 as a possible D gene (7 bases). This TCR derives from a human donor in a cohort sampled during active COVID-19. Material for sequencing was peripheral blood. CDR3 nucleotides: TGCGCCAGCAGCGGAGGGGACAGTCGGGAGCAGTACTTC. It translates to CASSGGDSREQYF. Looking up the rest from reference TRBV5-1 and TRBJ2-7 gives the full variable domain: KAGVTQTPRYLIKTRGQQVTLSCSPISGHRSVSWYQQTPGQGLQFLFEYFSETQRNKGNFPGRFSGRQFSNSRSEMNVSTLELGDSALYLCASSGGDSREQYFGPGTRLTVT.